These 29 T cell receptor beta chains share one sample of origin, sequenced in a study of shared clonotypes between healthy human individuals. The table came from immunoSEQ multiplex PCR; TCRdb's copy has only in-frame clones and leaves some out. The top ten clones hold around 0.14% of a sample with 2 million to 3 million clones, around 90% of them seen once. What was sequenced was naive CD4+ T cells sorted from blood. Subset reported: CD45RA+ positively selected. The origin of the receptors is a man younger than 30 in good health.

The CDR3 reads CASSLTGHTEAFF. The CDR3 nucleotides read TGTGCCAGCAGCTTAACCGGCCACACTGAAGCTTTCTTT. The J gene is TRBJ1-1, the V gene TRBV6-1; the D is unclear. The CDR3 covers 13 residues. In germline, CDR1 is MNHNS, CDR2 SASEGT. Trimming removed 6 bases at V and 3 bases at J, with 11 bases between.

CDR3 nucleotides: TGTGCAAGTCGCTTAGGTCGGGACAGGGAGAAGACTGAAGCTTTCTTT. Its protein product is CASRLGRDREKTEAFF. The chain uses TRBV12-2 and TRBJ1-1; no DNA check was done on the table's D call, TRBD1. TRBV12-2 is noted as a pseudogene. The CDR3 consists of 16 residues.

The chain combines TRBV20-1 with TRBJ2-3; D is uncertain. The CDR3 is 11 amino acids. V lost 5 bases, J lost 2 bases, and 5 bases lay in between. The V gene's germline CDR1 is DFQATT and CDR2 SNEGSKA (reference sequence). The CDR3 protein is CSAAHTDTQYF. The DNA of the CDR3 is TGCAGTGCTGCTCACACAGATACGCAGTATTTT.

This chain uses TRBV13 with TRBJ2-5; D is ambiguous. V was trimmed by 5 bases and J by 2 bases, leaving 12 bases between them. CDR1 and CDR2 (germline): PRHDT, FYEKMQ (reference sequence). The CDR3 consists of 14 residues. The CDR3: CASSLRTLQETQYF. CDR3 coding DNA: TGTGCCAGCAGCCTGCGGACGTTACAAGAGACCCAGTACTTC.

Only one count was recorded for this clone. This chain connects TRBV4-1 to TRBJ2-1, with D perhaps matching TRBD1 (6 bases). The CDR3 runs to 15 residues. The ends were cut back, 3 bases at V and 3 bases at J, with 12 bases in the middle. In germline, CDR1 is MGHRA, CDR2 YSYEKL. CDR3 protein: CASSHENRVYNEQFF. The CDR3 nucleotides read TGCGCCAGCAGCCATGAGAACAGGGTCTACAATGAGCAGTTCTTC.

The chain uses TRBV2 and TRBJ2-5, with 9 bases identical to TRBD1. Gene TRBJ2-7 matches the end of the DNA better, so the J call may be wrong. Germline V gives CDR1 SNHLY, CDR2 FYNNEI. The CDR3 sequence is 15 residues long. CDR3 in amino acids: CASSAYRGLTYEQYF. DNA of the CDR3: TGTGCCAGCAGTGCTTACAGGGGGCTGACCTACGAGCAGTACTTC.

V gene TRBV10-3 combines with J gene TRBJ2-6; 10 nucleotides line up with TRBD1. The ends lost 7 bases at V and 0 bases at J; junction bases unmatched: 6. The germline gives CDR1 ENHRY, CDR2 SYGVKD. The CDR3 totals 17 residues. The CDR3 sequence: CAINPGQGNSGANVLTF. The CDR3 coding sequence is TGTGCCATCAACCCGGGACAGGGGAACTCTGGGGCCAACGTCCTGACTTTC.

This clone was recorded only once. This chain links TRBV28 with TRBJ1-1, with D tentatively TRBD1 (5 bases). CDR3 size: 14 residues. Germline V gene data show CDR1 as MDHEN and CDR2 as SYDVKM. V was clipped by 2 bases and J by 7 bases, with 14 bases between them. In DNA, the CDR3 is TGTGCCAGCAGTTTACCACCCGGGGGGAGTGAAGCTTTCTTT. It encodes CASSLPPGGSEAFF.

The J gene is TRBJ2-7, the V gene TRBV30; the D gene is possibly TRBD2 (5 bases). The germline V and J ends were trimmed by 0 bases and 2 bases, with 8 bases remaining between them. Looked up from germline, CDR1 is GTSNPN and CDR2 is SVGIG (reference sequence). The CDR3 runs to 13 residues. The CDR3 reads CAWSVNGAYEQYF. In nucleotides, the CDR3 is TGTGCCTGGAGTGTTAACGGGGCCTACGAGCAGTACTTC.

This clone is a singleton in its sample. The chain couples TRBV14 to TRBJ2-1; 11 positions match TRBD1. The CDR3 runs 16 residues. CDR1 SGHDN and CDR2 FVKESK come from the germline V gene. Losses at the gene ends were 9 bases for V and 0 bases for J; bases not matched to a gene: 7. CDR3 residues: CARLRDRGFSYNEQFF. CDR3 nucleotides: TGTGCCAGACTCCGGGACAGGGGGTTCTCCTACAATGAGCAGTTCTTC.

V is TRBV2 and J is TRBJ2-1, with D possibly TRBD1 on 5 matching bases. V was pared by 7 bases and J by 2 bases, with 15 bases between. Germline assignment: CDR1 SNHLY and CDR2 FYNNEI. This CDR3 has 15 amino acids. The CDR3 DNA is TGTGCCAGCATGTCTCAGGGTTTGACCTACAATGAGCAGTTCTTC. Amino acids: CASMSQGLTYNEQFF.

The CDR3 sequence is CASTTGMPYEQYF. CDR3 in DNA: TGTGCCAGCACCACGGGGATGCCCTACGAGCAGTACTTC. This chain joins TRBV6-5 and TRBJ2-7, with a possible D match to TRBD2 (5 bases). V was pared by 7 bases and J by 2 bases, with 12 bases between. The germline V gene encodes CDR1 MNHEY and CDR2 SVGAGI. This CDR3 spans 13 amino acids.

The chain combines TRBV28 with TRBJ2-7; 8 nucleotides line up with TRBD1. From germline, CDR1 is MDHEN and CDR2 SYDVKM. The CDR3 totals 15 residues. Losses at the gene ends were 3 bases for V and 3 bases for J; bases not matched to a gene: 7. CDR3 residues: CASSLWTGINYEQYF. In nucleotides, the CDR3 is TGTGCCAGCAGTTTGTGGACAGGGATTAACTACGAGCAGTACTTC.

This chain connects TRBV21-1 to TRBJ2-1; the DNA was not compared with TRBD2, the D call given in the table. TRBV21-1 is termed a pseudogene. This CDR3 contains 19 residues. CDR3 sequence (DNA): TGTGCCAGCAGCAAAGGGCTAGCGGGAGGTTCGAGCTCCTACAATGAGCAGTTCTTC. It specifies CASSKGLAGGSSSYNEQFF.

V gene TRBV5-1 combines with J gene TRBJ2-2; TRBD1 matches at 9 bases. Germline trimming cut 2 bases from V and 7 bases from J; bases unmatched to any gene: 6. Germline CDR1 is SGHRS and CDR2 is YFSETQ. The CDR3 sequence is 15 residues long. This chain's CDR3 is CASSLGTGSVGELFF. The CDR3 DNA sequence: TGCGCCAGCAGCTTAGGGACAGGGAGTGTCGGGGAGCTGTTTTTT.

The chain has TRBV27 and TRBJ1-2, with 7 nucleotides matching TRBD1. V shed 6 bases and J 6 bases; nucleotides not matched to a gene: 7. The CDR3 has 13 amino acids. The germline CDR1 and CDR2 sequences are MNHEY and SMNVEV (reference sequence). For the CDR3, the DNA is TGTGCCAGCAGACCAACAGGGGTCGATGGCTACACCTTC. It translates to CASRPTGVDGYTF.

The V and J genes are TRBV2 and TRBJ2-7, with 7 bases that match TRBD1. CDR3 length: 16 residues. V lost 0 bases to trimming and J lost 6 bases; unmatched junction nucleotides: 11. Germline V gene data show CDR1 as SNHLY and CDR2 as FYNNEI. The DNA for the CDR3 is TGTGCCAGCAGTGAAGCTAGGGGCCGGACAGGCCCCGAGCAGTACTTC. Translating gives CASSEARGRTGPEQYF. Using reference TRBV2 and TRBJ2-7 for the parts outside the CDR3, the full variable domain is EPEVTQTPSHQVTQMGQEVILRCVPISNHLYFYWYRQILGQKVEFLVSFYNNEISEKSEIFDDQFSVERPDGSNFTLKIRSTKLEDSAMYFCASSEARGRTGPEQYFGPGTRLTVT.

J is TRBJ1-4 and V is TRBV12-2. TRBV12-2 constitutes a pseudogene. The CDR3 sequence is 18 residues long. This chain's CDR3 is CASRPQEFPLRGNEKLFF. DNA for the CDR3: TGTGCAAGTCGCCCTCAAGAATTTCCCCTGAGGGGTAATGAAAAACTGTTTTTT.

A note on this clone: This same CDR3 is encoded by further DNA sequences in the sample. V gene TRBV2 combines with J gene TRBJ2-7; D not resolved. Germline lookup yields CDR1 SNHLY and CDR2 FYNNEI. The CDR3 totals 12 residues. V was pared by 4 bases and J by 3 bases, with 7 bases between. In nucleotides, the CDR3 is TGTGCCAGCAGTGGTGGCGGCTACGAGCAGTACTTC. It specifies CASSGGGYEQYF.

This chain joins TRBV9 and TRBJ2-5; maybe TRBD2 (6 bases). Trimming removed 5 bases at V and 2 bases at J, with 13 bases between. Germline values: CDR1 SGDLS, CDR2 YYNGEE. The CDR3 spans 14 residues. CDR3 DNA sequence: TGTGCCAGCAGTACCTCGGGACTTCAAGAGACCCAGTACTTC. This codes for CASSTSGLQETQYF.

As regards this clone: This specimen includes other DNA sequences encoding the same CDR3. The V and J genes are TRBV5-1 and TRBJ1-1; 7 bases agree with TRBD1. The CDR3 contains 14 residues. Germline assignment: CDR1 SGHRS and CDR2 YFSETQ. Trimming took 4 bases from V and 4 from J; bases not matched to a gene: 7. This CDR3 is CASSGGGAGTEAFF. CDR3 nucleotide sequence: TGCGCCAGCAGCGGAGGGGGCGCGGGCACTGAAGCTTTCTTT.

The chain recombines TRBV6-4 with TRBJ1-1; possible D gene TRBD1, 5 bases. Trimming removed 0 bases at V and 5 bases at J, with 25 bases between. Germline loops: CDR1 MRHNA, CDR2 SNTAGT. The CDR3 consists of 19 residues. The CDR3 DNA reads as TGTGCCAGCAGTGACTCGTTGTACCGGGACGGTGTTTTAGGTACTGAAGCTTTCTTT. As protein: CASSDSLYRDGVLGTEAFF.

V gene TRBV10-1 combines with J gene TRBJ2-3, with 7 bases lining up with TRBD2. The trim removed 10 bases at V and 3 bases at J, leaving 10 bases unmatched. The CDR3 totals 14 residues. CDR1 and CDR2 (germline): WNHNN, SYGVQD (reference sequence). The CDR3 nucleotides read TGCGCCACGCAGCGGGACCGGCGAACAGATACGCAGTATTTT. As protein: CATQRDRRTDTQYF.

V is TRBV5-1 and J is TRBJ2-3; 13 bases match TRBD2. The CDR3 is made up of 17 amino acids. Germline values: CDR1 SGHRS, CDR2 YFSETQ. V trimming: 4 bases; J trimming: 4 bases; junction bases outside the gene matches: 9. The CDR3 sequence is CASSEIPGLAGPDTQYF. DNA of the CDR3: TGCGCCAGCAGCGAAATCCCGGGACTAGCGGGGCCAGATACGCAGTATTTT. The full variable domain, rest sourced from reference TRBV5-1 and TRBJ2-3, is KAGVTQTPRYLIKTRGQQVTLSCSPISGHRSVSWYQQTPGQGLQFLFEYFSETQRNKGNFPGRFSGRQFSNSRSEMNVSTLELGDSALYLCASSEIPGLAGPDTQYFGPGTRLTVL.

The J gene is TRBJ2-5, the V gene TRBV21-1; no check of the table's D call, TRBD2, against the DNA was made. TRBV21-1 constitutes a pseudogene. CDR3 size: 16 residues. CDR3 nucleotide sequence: TGTGCCAGCAGCAACTTCGCGGGATGGTACGTTGAGACCCAGTACTTC. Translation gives CASSNFAGWYVETQYF.

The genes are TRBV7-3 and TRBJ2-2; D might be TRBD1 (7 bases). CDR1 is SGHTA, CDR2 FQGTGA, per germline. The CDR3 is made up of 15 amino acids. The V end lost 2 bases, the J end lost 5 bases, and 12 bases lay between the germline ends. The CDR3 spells CASSLSSGGTGELFF. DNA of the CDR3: TGTGCCAGCAGCTTATCCTCAGGGGGGACCGGGGAGCTGTTTTTT.

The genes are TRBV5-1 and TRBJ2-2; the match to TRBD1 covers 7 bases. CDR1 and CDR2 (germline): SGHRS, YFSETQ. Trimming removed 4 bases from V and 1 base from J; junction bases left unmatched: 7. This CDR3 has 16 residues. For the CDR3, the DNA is TGCGCCAGCAGCGATGATCGACAGGGGAACACCGGGGAGCTGTTTTTT. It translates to CASSDDRQGNTGELFF.

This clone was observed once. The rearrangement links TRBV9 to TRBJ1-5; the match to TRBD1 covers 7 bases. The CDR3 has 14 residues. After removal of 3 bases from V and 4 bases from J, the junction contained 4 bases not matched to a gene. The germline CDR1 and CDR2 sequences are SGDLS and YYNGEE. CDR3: CASSARDRNQPQHF. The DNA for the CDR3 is TGTGCCAGCAGCGCGAGGGACAGAAATCAGCCCCAGCATTTT.

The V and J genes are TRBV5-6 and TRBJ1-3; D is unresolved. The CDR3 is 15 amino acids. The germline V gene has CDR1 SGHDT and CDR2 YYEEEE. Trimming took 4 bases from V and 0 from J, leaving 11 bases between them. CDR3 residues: CASSPRALSGNTIYF. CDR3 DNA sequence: TGTGCCAGCAGCCCGCGGGCCCTCTCTGGAAACACCATATATTTT.